One sample yielded the 24 T cell receptor beta chains listed below, sequenced in a study of Tregs in tolerant kidney transplant recipients. CFSE-labeled recipient PBMCs were cultured more than five days with irradiated graft donor PBMCs, then FACS-sorted. This table comes from immunoSEQ multiplex PCR, and its TCRdb copy is limited to in-frame clones, with some not included. The table includes fewer than 20,000 clones, roughly 50% detected once. Their recognized antigens are unknown. The material was CD4+ T cells from blood cultured with allogeneic cells, obtained before the transplant. These TCRs come from a human patient who received a combined kidney and bone marrow transplant.

This clone appeared once. The chain recombines TRBV19 with TRBJ1-5, with D possibly matching TRBD1 (5 bases). In germline, CDR1 is LNHDA, CDR2 SQIVND (reference sequence). The germline V and J ends were trimmed by 8 bases and 6 bases, with 14 bases remaining between them. The CDR3 runs to 13 residues. This CDR3 is CASAGRAFQPQHF. CDR3 bases: TGTGCCAGTGCAGGGAGGGCCTTTCAGCCCCAGCATTTT.

CDR3 in amino acids: CASSFVAPGELFF. The CDR3 nucleotides read TGCGCCAGCAGCTTCGTTGCGCCCGGGGAGCTGTTTTTT. This sequence joins TRBV5-1 and TRBJ2-2; D not resolved. Trimming shortened V by 2 bases and J by 6 bases, and 8 bases separated the two germline ends. The germline V gene encodes CDR1 SGHRS and CDR2 YFSETQ. The CDR3 sequence is 13 residues long.

The rearrangement uses TRBV29-1 and TRBJ2-7; tentatively, D is TRBD1 (5 bases). V was cut by 4 bases and J by 6 bases, with 10 bases left in between. CDR1 SQVTM and CDR2 ANQGSEA come from the germline V gene. The CDR3 totals 11 residues. CDR3 sequence (DNA): TGCAGCGTTGGGGCAGGGTTCGAGCAGTACTTC. The encoded protein is CSVGAGFEQYF.

This clone was detected only once. Here the CDR3 DNA reads TGTGCCAGCAGCTTAGACTTACGCGGGGAGCTGTTTTTT. Residues: CASSLDLRGELFF. This sequence joins TRBV7-6 and TRBJ2-2; D gene unclear. V dropped 1 base and J dropped 7 bases, with 7 bases sitting between them. Germline V gene data show CDR1 as SGHVS and CDR2 as FNYEAQ. This CDR3 has 13 residues.

The table lists this clone with a count of one. The CDR3 sequence: CASSLVGSGTYEQYF. The CDR3 DNA reads as TGTGCCAGCAGCTTAGTCGGTAGCGGGACCTACGAGCAGTACTTC. The rearrangement uses TRBV7-2 and TRBJ2-7; TRBD2 matches 8 bases. V dropped 1 base and J dropped 2; count of bases not matched to a gene: 4. Per germline, CDR1 SGHTA and CDR2 FQGNSA. The CDR3 loop spans 15 amino acids.

The chain couples TRBV11-3 to TRBJ2-7; 9 bases are shared with TRBD2. Germline CDR1 is SGHNT and CDR2 is YENEEA. V was clipped by 0 bases and J by 4 bases; unmatched bases: 7. The CDR3 consists of 16 residues. The CDR3 protein is CASSLDLLAGSYEQYF. In nucleotides, the CDR3 is TGTGCCAGCAGCTTAGATCTTCTAGCGGGATCTTACGAGCAGTACTTC.

In its sample, this clone is medium-sized (0.01 to 0.1%). J is TRBJ2-2 and V is TRBV2; D gene uncertain. The CDR3 consists of 15 residues. Germline CDR1 is SNHLY and CDR2 is FYNNEI. The V end lost 8 bases, the J end lost 1 base, and 14 bases lay between the germline ends. CDR3 in amino acids: CASLGFSENTGELFF. DNA of the CDR3: TGTGCCAGCCTGGGCTTTTCCGAGAACACCGGGGAGCTGTTTTTT.

The rearrangement links TRBV7-2 to TRBJ2-1; TRBD2 matches at 11 bases. V was pared by 6 bases and J by 4 bases, with 11 bases of the junction left unmatched. The CDR3 runs to 17 residues. Germline V gene sequence: CDR1 SGHTA, CDR2 FQGNSA. The CDR3 protein is CASRKRQLAGVYNEQFF. Here the CDR3 DNA reads TGTGCCAGCAGGAAAAGGCAACTAGCGGGAGTGTACAATGAGCAGTTCTTC.

The rearrangement links TRBV9 to TRBJ2-2, with D hard to call. The germline V and J ends were trimmed by 0 bases and 1 base, with 7 bases remaining between them. Germline V gene data show CDR1 as SGDLS and CDR2 as YYNGEE. CDR3 size: 15 residues. The CDR3 DNA reads TGTGCCAGCAGCGTAGCGGTAGTGAACACCGGGGAGCTGTTTTTT. It specifies CASSVAVVNTGELFF. The complete variable domain, with remaining parts taken from reference TRBV9 and TRBJ2-2, reads DSGVTQTPKHLITATGQRVTLRCSPRSGDLSVYWYQQSLDQGLQFLIQYYNGEERAKGNILERFSAQQFPDLHSELNLSSLELGDSALYFCASSVAVVNTGELFFGEGSRLTVL.

The V gene is TRBV4-1, the J gene TRBJ2-5; TRBD2 matches at 8 bases. There are 15 residues in the CDR3. V was pared by 1 base and J by 11 bases, with 12 bases of the junction left unmatched. Per germline, CDR1 MGHRA and CDR2 YSYEKL. The CDR3 spells CASSQVMILAEGQYF. The CDR3 bases are TGCGCCAGCAGCCAAGTTATGATACTAGCGGAAGGGCAGTACTTC.

The DNA of the CDR3 is TGTGCCAGCAGTGTCGAGCGGGAGGGCCGGGAGCAGTACTTC. Its translation: CASSVEREGREQYF. The rearrangement joins TRBV6-1 to TRBJ2-7; 10 nucleotides match TRBD2. Looked up from germline, CDR1 is MNHNS and CDR2 is SASEGT. The CDR3 totals 14 residues. Losses at the gene ends were 4 bases for V and 7 bases for J; bases not matched to a gene: 7.

This clone was counted between two and nine times. CDR3 nucleotides: TGTGCCAGCAGTACCTGGGGGCCCTACGAGCAGTACTTC. This gives the protein CASSTWGPYEQYF. The chain employs TRBV6-5 and TRBJ2-7; possible D gene TRBD1, 6 bases. CDR1 and CDR2 (germline): MNHEY, SVGAGI. The CDR3 spans 13 residues. Trimming took off 5 bases at V and 2 bases at J, with 10 bases between the two ends.

This rearrangement joins TRBV7-6 to TRBJ2-3, with 8 bases matching TRBD2. Unmatched junction bases numbered 8, after V lost 3 bases and J lost 6 bases. Per germline, CDR1 SGHVS and CDR2 FNYEAQ. The CDR3 covers 15 residues. DNA of the CDR3: TGTGCCAGCAGCTTTGCGGGAGGAGTGGCGGATACGCAGTATTTT. Encoded protein: CASSFAGGVADTQYF.

This chain joins TRBV5-4 and TRBJ1-3; TRBD1 agrees at 8 bases. J lost 4 bases, V lost 4 bases, and 4 bases had no gene match. CDR3 length: 14 residues. Germline V gene data show CDR1 as SGHNT and CDR2 as YYREEE (reference sequence). The CDR3 bases are TGTGCCAGCAGCCCCCGGACAGGGGGAAACACCATATATTTT. Translating gives CASSPRTGGNTIYF.

There are a few counts of this clone. The rearrangement uses TRBV5-6 and TRBJ1-2; D gene uncertain. The CDR3 is 13 residues long. Trimming left V 1 base short and J 2 bases short, with 6 bases between. Germline values: CDR1 SGHDT, CDR2 YYEEEE. The CDR3 bases are TGTGCCAGCAGCTTGCGGGGAAACTATGGCTACACCTTC. It is translated as CASSLRGNYGYTF.

V gene TRBV6-1 combines with J gene TRBJ1-5; no firm D call. The germline V and J ends were trimmed by 5 bases and 2 bases, with 10 bases remaining between them. The germline CDR1 and CDR2 sequences are MNHNS and SASEGT. The CDR3 spans 14 residues. Here the CDR3 DNA reads TGTGCCAGCAGTCCCGAGTTTGGCAATCAGCCCCAGCATTTT. Amino acid sequence: CASSPEFGNQPQHF.

The V and J genes are TRBV19 and TRBJ1-2, with TRBD1 as a possible D gene (6 bases). Germline CDR1 reads LNHDA; CDR2 reads SQIVND (reference sequence). V lost 5 bases and J lost 8, with 15 bases in between. CDR3 size: 13 residues. CDR3 amino acids: CASSPQDSGGYTF. Here the CDR3 DNA reads TGTGCCAGTAGTCCTCAGGACAGTGGGGGCTACACCTTC. The complete variable domain, with remaining parts taken from reference TRBV19 and TRBJ1-2, reads DGGITQSPKYLFRKEGQNVTLSCEQNLNHDAMYWYRQDPGQGLRLIYYSQIVNDFQKGDIAEGYSVSREKKESFPLTVTSAQKNPTAFYLCASSPQDSGGYTFGSGTRLTVV.

The chain couples TRBV10-3 to TRBJ1-1; TRBD1 might be the D (5 bases). Per germline, CDR1 ENHRY and CDR2 SYGVKD. The CDR3 sequence is 17 residues long. V lost 3 bases and J lost 5, with 22 bases in between. The CDR3 nucleotides read TGTGCCATCAGTGACCCTCCACGGTGGGGGGGAAGTACTGAAGCTTTCTTT. Encoded protein: CAISDPPRWGGSTEAFF.

The genes are TRBV7-9 and TRBJ1-5; tentatively, D is TRBD1 (6 bases). V lost 3 bases and J 6 bases, leaving 12 bases between the germline ends. The CDR3 covers 14 residues. In germline, CDR1 is SEHNR, CDR2 FQNEAQ (reference sequence). The CDR3 DNA reads TGTGCCAGCAGCTTGTGGTGGGGGCCTCAGCCCCAGCATTTT. This sequence encodes CASSLWWGPQPQHF.

This chain joins TRBV19 and TRBJ2-5; 12 bases line up with TRBD1. Unmatched junction bases numbered 8, after V lost 3 bases and J lost 0 bases. This CDR3 is 18 amino acids long. CDR1 and CDR2 from the germline V gene are LNHDA and SQIVND (reference sequence). This chain's CDR3 is CASSMGQGALPNQETQYF. CDR3 sequence (DNA): TGTGCCAGTAGTATGGGACAGGGGGCCCTTCCAAACCAAGAGACCCAGTACTTC.

The chain uses TRBV18 and TRBJ2-3; the D gene is possibly TRBD1 (5 bases). V shed 6 bases and J shed 2 bases, with 18 bases lying between them. The V gene's germline CDR1 is KGHSH and CDR2 LQKENI. CDR3 size: 16 residues. This CDR3 reads CASSSPRGSNTDTQYF. Written as DNA, the CDR3 is TGTGCCAGCTCGTCACCAAGGGGATCAAACACAGATACGCAGTATTTT.

The genes are TRBV14 and TRBJ1-3; D remains ambiguous. Germline V CDR1 and CDR2: SGHDN, FVKESK. Trimming removed 3 bases from V and 0 bases from J, with 9 bases in between. CDR3 length: 15 amino acids. Written as DNA, the CDR3 is TGTGCCAGCAGCCAGGGCCCCCTCTCTGGAAACACCATATATTTT. Translated: CASSQGPLSGNTIYF.

V usage is TRBV5-6 and J usage is TRBJ2-5; TRBD2 matches at 8 bases. Germline CDR1 and CDR2: SGHDT and YYEEEE. J gave up 5 bases and V 2 bases, and 14 bases lay outside the gene matches. The CDR3 has 17 amino acids. CDR3 residues: CASSLMVGGALVETQYF. The CDR3 DNA reads as TGTGCCAGCAGCTTAATGGTCGGGGGGGCTCTAGTGGAGACCCAGTACTTC.

This chain links TRBV5-1 with TRBJ2-3, with 8 bases matching TRBD1. V was clipped by 7 bases and J by 6 bases; unmatched bases: 22. From germline, CDR1 is SGHRS and CDR2 YFSETQ. The CDR3 runs to 18 residues. The CDR3 region is CASARTGGDRRTSDTQYF. The CDR3 coding sequence is TGCGCCAGCGCCAGAACCGGCGGGGACAGGAGAACGTCTGATACGCAGTATTTT. Together with reference TRBV5-1 and TRBJ2-3, the CDR3 gives the full variable domain: KAGVTQTPRYLIKTRGQQVTLSCSPISGHRSVSWYQQTPGQGLQFLFEYFSETQRNKGNFPGRFSGRQFSNSRSEMNVSTLELGDSALYLCASARTGGDRRTSDTQYFGPGTRLTVL.